These 18 T cell receptor beta chains were all obtained from the same sample, sequenced in a study of blood T cell repertoires in COVID-19. This table comes from immunoSEQ multiplex PCR, and its TCRdb copy is limited to in-frame clones, with some not included. The data contain over 100,000 clones, over 60% of them seen just once; the ten biggest clones take up 1.5% to 2%. Material for sequencing was peripheral blood. The receptor source for this set is a woman in her 70s with acute or convalescent COVID-19.

This chain uses TRBV21-1 with TRBJ1-1; the D call TRBD1 from the table was never checked on the DNA. TRBV21-1 is a pseudogene locus. The CDR3 length is 13 residues. The DNA of the CDR3 is TGTGCCAGCAGCACGACAGGGAACACTGAAGCTTTCTTT. The encoded protein is CASSTTGNTEAFF.

V usage is TRBV27 and J usage is TRBJ2-5; weak D call: TRBD2 (5 bases). The V gene lost 5 bases and the J gene lost 4 bases, with 17 bases spanning the gap. CDR1 and CDR2 (germline): MNHEY, SMNVEV (reference sequence). There are 15 residues in the CDR3. The CDR3 DNA reads TGTGCCAGCAGTAGGTTTGGGGTGGAGGTAGAGACCCAGTACTTC. Translating it yields CASSRFGVEVETQYF.

A single count supports this clone. V usage is TRBV29-1 and J usage is TRBJ2-1; 8 bases agree with TRBD1. Germline trimming cut 3 bases from V and 4 bases from J; bases unmatched to any gene: 2. The CDR3 consists of 13 residues. Per the germline V gene, CDR1 is SQVTM and CDR2 is ANQGSEA. The CDR3 protein is CSVDGQGYNEQFF. DNA for the CDR3: TGCAGCGTTGACGGACAGGGATACAATGAGCAGTTCTTC.

The rearrangement uses TRBV28 and TRBJ2-7, with D perhaps matching TRBD2 (6 bases). V was trimmed by 3 bases and J by 4 bases, leaving 10 bases between them. The CDR3 covers 13 residues. The germline CDR1 and CDR2 sequences are MDHEN and SYDVKM. The CDR3 sequence: CASSFDGRYEQYF. The CDR3 coding sequence is TGTGCCAGCAGTTTTGACGGGAGATACGAGCAGTACTTC.

CDR3 sequence reads: CASSPDRGPSREKLFF. The CDR3 DNA reads as TGTGCCAGCAGCCCCGACAGGGGGCCGAGTAGGGAAAAACTGTTTTTT. The gene calls are TRBV7-9 and TRBJ1-4, with TRBD1 identical over 10 bases. Germline CDR1 reads SEHNR; CDR2 reads FQNEAQ (reference sequence). The CDR3 has 16 residues. V was clipped by 5 bases and J by 8 bases; unmatched bases: 11.

The J gene is TRBJ2-3, the V gene TRBV7-9, with TRBD2 as a possible D gene (6 bases). Germline loops: CDR1 SEHNR, CDR2 FQNEAQ (reference sequence). The CDR3 covers 14 residues. With 2 bases removed from V and 5 bases from J, the gap between germline ends came to 11 bases. CDR3 sequence (DNA): TGTGCCAGCAGCTTACTTGGGGGAGGAGATACGCAGTATTTT. Protein product: CASSLLGGGDTQYF.

The V gene is TRBV9, the J gene TRBJ2-5; 7 bases fit TRBD2. The V gene's germline CDR1 is SGDLS and CDR2 YYNGEE. The CDR3 runs 14 residues. The ends lost 2 bases at V and 9 bases at J; junction bases unmatched: 10. CDR3 nucleotides: TGTGCCAGCAGCGTCTCCCACGACGCGGGGGCCCAGTACTTC. Protein sequence: CASSVSHDAGAQYF.

The chain has TRBV18 and TRBJ2-7; D perhaps matches TRBD1 (5 bases). Germline assignment: CDR1 KGHSH and CDR2 LQKENI. Trimming took 4 bases from V and 0 from J, leaving 19 bases between them. This CDR3 spans 17 amino acids. CDR3 DNA sequence: TGTGCCAGCTCACTACGGGCCACAACAGGTAGCTCCTACGAGCAGTACTTC. It translates to CASSLRATTGSSYEQYF.

This clone was seen at least ten times. The V call is TRBV2, the J call TRBJ2-7; the match to TRBD2 covers 9 bases. The CDR3 runs to 18 residues. CDR1 is SNHLY, CDR2 FYNNEI, per germline. Trimming at V came to 3 bases and at J to 0 bases, leaving 12 bases not matched to a gene. The CDR3 loop reads CASSDSLLSGRSSYEQYF. In DNA form, the CDR3 reads TGTGCCAGCAGTGACTCTCTACTAAGCGGGAGGAGCTCCTACGAGCAGTACTTC.

This clone was detected ten times or more. DNA of the CDR3: TGCAGCGCCGGGACAGGGAGGCATGAGCAGTTCTTC. It translates to CSAGTGRHEQFF. V is TRBV29-1 and J is TRBJ2-1, with TRBD1 identical over 9 bases. Germline loops: CDR1 SQVTM, CDR2 ANQGSEA. Germline trimming cut 7 bases from V and 8 bases from J; bases unmatched to any gene: 6. This CDR3 has 12 amino acids.

The chain joins TRBV4-3 to TRBJ2-7, with D maybe TRBD2 (6 bases). Deletions cut 0 bases from V and 0 bases from J, with 15 bases between. The CDR3 has 17 amino acids. Germline V gene sequence: CDR1 LGHNA, CDR2 YSLEER. The CDR3 nucleotides are TGCGCCAGCAGCCAAGATCTCGGGCGGGGCGCCTCCTACGAGCAGTACTTC. Its translation: CASSQDLGRGASYEQYF.

This rearrangement joins TRBV4-2 to TRBJ1-1; 11 bases match TRBD1. The CDR3 contains 15 residues. Per germline, CDR1 LGHNA and CDR2 YNFKEQ. Losses at the gene ends were 1 base for V and 11 bases for J; bases not matched to a gene: 9. The chain's CDR3 is CASSQGDRDRGFAFF. The CDR3 bases are TGTGCCAGCAGCCAAGGCGACCGGGACAGGGGGTTTGCTTTCTTT.

J is TRBJ1-1 and V is TRBV7-3; D unclear. CDR3 size: 14 residues. The ends were cut back, 5 bases at V and 0 bases at J, with 10 bases in the middle. Germline V gives CDR1 SGHTA, CDR2 FQGTGA. The DNA of the CDR3 is TGTGCCAGCAGCCCCACACAGATGAACACTGAAGCTTTCTTT. This codes for CASSPTQMNTEAFF.

V usage is TRBV11-2 and J usage is TRBJ2-2; D gene ambiguous. CDR3 length: 13 amino acids. V was trimmed by 5 bases and J by 8 bases, leaving 12 bases between them. Germline-derived CDR1 and CDR2 are SGHAT and FQNNGV. The chain's CDR3 is CASSLLYRGELFF. The CDR3 DNA sequence: TGTGCCAGCAGCCTCCTATACCGGGGGGAGCTGTTTTTT.

A single count supports this clone. The chain couples TRBV4-3 to TRBJ1-1; weak D call: TRBD1 (5 bases). The CDR3 is 15 amino acids. Germline CDR1 reads LGHNA; CDR2 reads YSLEER. V lost 1 base and J lost 5, with 14 bases in between. In nucleotides, the CDR3 is TGCGCCAGCAGCCAAGCTGCGGGGGGGGGTACTGAAGCTTTCTTT. Its translation is CASSQAAGGGTEAFF.

The chain uses TRBV6-4 and TRBJ2-2; D unclear. CDR3 length: 13 amino acids. Germline V gene sequence: CDR1 MRHNA, CDR2 SNTAGT. Deletions cut 0 bases from V and 7 bases from J, with 6 bases between. CDR3 amino acids: CASSDSPSGELFF. The CDR3 nucleotides are TGTGCCAGCAGTGACTCTCCTAGCGGGGAGCTGTTTTTT.

A single count supports this clone. V and J are TRBV11-3 and TRBJ2-4; D unclear. Germline lookup yields CDR1 SGHNT and CDR2 YENEEA. Deletions cut 0 bases from V and 9 bases from J, with 12 bases between. The CDR3 extends over 14 amino acids. The CDR3 reads CASSLDCPSSIQYF. The CDR3 region has the DNA TGTGCCAGCAGCTTAGATTGTCCTTCGAGCATTCAGTACTTC.

The chain has TRBV5-8 and TRBJ2-7; D may be TRBD2 (5 bases). Germline values: CDR1 SGHTS, CDR2 YDEGEE. The CDR3 is 12 amino acids. Trimming took 5 bases from V and 1 from J, leaving 7 bases between them. The CDR3 DNA sequence: TGTGCCAGCAGGGGGAGTTCCTACGAGCAGTACTTC. Translation gives CASRGSSYEQYF.